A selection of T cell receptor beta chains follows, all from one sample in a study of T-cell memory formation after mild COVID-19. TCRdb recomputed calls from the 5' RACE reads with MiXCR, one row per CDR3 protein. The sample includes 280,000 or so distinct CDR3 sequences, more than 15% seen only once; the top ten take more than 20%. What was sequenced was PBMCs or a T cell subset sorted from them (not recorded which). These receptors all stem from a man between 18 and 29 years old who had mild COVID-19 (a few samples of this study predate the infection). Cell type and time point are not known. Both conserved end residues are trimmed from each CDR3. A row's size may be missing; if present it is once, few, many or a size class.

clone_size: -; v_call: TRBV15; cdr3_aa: ATQTDDRGYQETQY
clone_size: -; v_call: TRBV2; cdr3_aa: ASTQLANEQF
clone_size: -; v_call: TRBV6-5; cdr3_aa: ASSYSPYGGAHNSPLH
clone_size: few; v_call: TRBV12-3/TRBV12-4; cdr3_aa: ASSPETGYQPQH
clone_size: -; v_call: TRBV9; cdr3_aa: ASSAHRVANYGYT
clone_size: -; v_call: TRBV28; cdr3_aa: ASSLDPANSYEQY
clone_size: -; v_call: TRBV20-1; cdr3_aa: SARPPPGGTGELF
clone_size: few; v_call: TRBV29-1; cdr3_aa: SEKPGTRVEAF
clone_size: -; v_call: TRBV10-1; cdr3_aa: ASSASGGPTGELF
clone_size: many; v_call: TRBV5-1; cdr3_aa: ASSADPTSGLSYGYT
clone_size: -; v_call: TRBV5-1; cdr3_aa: ASSHGYMGGETQY
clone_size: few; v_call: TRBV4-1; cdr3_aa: ASSQERLSPLH
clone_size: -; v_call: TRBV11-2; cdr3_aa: ASSFKVLGGSLPYEQY
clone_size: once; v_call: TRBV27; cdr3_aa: ASSMDRGLTKLF
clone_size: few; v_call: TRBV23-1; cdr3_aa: ASSQTGGRWSQETQY
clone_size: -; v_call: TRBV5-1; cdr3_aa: ASSSPGLAAYEQY
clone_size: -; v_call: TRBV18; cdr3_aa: ASSRDRDSELF
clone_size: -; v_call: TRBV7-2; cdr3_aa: ASSKRTSGGTDTQY
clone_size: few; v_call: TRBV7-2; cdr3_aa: ASSFGYQETQY
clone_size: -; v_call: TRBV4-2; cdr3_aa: ASSQDIHRRAGGRTDTQY
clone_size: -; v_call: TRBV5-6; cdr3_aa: ASILGDGAPLH
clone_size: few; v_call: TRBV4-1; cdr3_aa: ASRKGTGDTGELF
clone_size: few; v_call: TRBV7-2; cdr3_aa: ATVQGFSSYEQY
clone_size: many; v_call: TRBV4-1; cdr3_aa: ASSGLAGGLAKNIQY
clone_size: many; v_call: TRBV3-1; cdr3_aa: ASSQGHAADRNQPQH
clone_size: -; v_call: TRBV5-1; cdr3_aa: ASSLVSRGQTNEKLF
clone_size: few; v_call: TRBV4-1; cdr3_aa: ASSQEGQGMDTQY
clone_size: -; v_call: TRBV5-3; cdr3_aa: AGIRPGGHNEQF
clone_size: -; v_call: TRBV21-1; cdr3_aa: ASTLEGGGSGNTIY
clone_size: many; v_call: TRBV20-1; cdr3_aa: SAPRLGRWDTEAF
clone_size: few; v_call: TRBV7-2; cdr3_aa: ASSFRGGMNTEAF
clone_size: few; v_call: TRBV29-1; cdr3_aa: SGSRGDTQY
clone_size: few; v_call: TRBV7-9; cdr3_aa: ASSFLTSGGPDTQY
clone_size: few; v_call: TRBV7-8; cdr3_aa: ASSFKKANYGYT
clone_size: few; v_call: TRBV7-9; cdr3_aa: ASSLALAGEHNEQF
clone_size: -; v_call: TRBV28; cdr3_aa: ASGPFYGYT
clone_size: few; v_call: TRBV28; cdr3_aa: ASSKQGAPEAF
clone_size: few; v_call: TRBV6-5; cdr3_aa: ASSRDTYYGYT
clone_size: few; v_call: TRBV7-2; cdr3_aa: ASSPKGAPMDEQF
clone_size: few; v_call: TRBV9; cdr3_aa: ASSVGGGYT
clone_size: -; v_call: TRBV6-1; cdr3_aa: ASNRSGRINEKLF
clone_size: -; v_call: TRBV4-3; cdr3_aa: ASSQESAGFDYGYT
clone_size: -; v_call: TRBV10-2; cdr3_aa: ASSESLSGANVLT
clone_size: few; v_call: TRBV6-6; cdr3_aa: ASSYTGTAETQY
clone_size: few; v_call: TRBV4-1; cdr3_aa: ASSQGGGGYQPQH
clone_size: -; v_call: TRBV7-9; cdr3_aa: ASSFRGPEAF
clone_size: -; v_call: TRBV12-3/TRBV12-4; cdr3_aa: ASTLGPGGGETQY
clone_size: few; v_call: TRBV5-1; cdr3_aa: ASGSGFGYNEQF
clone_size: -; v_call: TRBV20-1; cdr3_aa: SARFLDGYT
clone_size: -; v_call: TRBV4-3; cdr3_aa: ASSQGLAGGIETQY
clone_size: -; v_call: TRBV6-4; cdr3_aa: ASSDAQTVNTEAF